These 7 T cell receptor beta chains share one sample of origin, sequenced in a study of T cell responses to AZD1222 COVID-19 vaccine. Only in-frame clones appear in the TCRdb table, and some are missing; sequencing was by immunoSEQ multiplex PCR. The sample records 150,000 or so clones, about 92% being singletons. Sequences were derived from peripheral blood, sampled 28 days after the second AZD1222 dose. The receptors shown here come from an adult who received the AZD1222 COVID-19 vaccine.

A single count supports this clone. The rearrangement joins TRBV28 to TRBJ1-1; tentative D call: TRBD1 (5 bases). This CDR3 comprises 15 residues. Trimming left V 2 bases short and J 0 bases short, with 10 bases between. Germline lookup yields CDR1 MDHEN and CDR2 SYDVKM. CDR3 residues: CASSLTGDLNTEAFF. In nucleotides, the CDR3 is TGTGCCAGCAGTTTAACGGGGGACTTGAACACTGAAGCTTTCTTT.

This clone showed up just a few times. The chain recombines TRBV29-1 with TRBJ1-4, with 7 bases that match TRBD1. This CDR3 region has 13 residues. Germline CDR1 reads SQVTM; CDR2 reads ANQGSEA. With V trimmed by 4 bases and J by 2 bases, 1 base remained unmatched. The chain's CDR3 is CSVGDSTNEKLFF. CDR3 bases: TGCAGCGTTGGGGACAGCACTAATGAAAAACTGTTTTTT.

This clone is a singleton in its sample. The chain uses TRBV19 and TRBJ2-1; 11 nucleotides agree with TRBD2. Trimming cost V 4 bases and J 2 bases; bases outside gene matches: 1. The CDR3 has 15 residues. Looked up from germline, CDR1 is LNHDA and CDR2 is SQIVND (reference sequence). This CDR3 reads CASSKGLAAYNEQFF. The CDR3 bases are TGTGCCAGTAGTAAGGGACTAGCGGCCTACAATGAGCAGTTCTTC. The whole variable domain, remainder taken from reference TRBV19 and TRBJ2-1, is DGGITQSPKYLFRKEGQNVTLSCEQNLNHDAMYWYRQDPGQGLRLIYYSQIVNDFQKGDIAEGYSVSREKKESFPLTVTSAQKNPTAFYLCASSKGLAAYNEQFFGPGTRLTVL.

This sequence joins TRBV2 and TRBJ1-2, with 8 bases that match TRBD1. The junction had 7 bases not matched to a gene; V was cut back by 6 bases and J by 7 bases. The CDR3 totals 13 residues. Germline assignment: CDR1 SNHLY and CDR2 FYNNEI. The CDR3 reads CASSGDRGGGYTF. The CDR3 coding sequence is TGTGCCAGCAGCGGTGACAGGGGAGGTGGCTACACCTTC.

The J gene is TRBJ1-2, the V gene TRBV14; 10 bases are shared with TRBD1. Germline lookup yields CDR1 SGHDN and CDR2 FVKESK. The length of the CDR3 is 17 residues. With 4 bases clipped from V and 4 bases from J, the junction kept 12 bases outside the gene matches. The CDR3 loop is CASSPGQGKTLFYGYTF. CDR3 coding DNA: TGTGCCAGCAGCCCGGGACAGGGGAAAACCCTTTTCTATGGCTACACCTTC.

This chain links TRBV12-5 with TRBJ2-1; no firm D call. V was pared by 2 bases and J by 10 bases, with 9 bases between. The V gene's germline CDR1 is LGHNT and CDR2 FRNRAP. CDR3 length equals 12 residues. The CDR3 region is CASGLTSGEQFF. The CDR3 nucleotides read TGTGCTAGTGGTTTGACAAGTGGGGAGCAGTTCTTC.

This clone has just a few counts. This sequence joins TRBV10-3 and TRBJ1-5; D call uncertain. Trimming stripped 4 bases from V and 2 bases from J, with 9 bases between. The CDR3 loop spans 14 amino acids. Germline CDR1 reads ENHRY; CDR2 reads SYGVKD. Here the CDR3 DNA reads TGTGCCATCAGTGGTGAAAGTGGCAATCAGCCCCAGCATTTT. Residues: CAISGESGNQPQHF.